These 16 T cell receptor beta chains were sequenced from one sample in a study of blood T cell repertoires in COVID-19. The data were produced by immunoSEQ multiplex PCR, yet TCRdb's version contains in-frame clones alone and is incomplete. The data hold 150,000 to 200,000 clones, with 80% to 85% observed a single time. Specimen: PBMCs or T cells enriched from blood (not recorded which). These receptors originate from a man between 70 and 80 years old who had been exposed to COVID-19.

The genes are TRBV18 and TRBJ2-1; 10 bases are shared with TRBD2. Trimming took 3 bases from V and 5 from J; bases not matched to a gene: 1. There are 14 residues in the CDR3. Germline values: CDR1 KGHSH, CDR2 LQKENI. CDR3 amino acids: CASSPLAGDNEQFF. In DNA, the CDR3 is TGTGCCAGCTCACCCCTAGCGGGGGACAATGAGCAGTTCTTC.

This sequence joins TRBV2 and TRBJ1-1, with D possibly TRBD1 on 5 matching bases. Germline V gene data show CDR1 as SNHLY and CDR2 as FYNNEI. Trimming took 11 bases from V and 1 from J, leaving 14 bases between them. The CDR3 is 13 residues long. The CDR3 reads CAGKTDPNTEAFF. CDR3 bases: TGTGCCGGAAAGACAGACCCGAACACTGAAGCTTTCTTT.

This chain joins TRBV28 and TRBJ2-2; D is undetermined. This CDR3 spans 14 amino acids. Trimming pared 6 bases from V and 1 base from J, leaving 9 bases between. The V gene's germline CDR1 is MDHEN and CDR2 SYDVKM. In nucleotides, the CDR3 is TGTGCCAGCAGCCTTTCCGGGAACACCGGGGAGCTGTTTTTT. This sequence encodes CASSLSGNTGELFF.

The CDR3 region has the DNA TGTGCCAGCAAGGGGGACCCTAATGAAAAACTGTTTTTT. It yields the protein CASKGDPNEKLFF. The gene calls are TRBV6-5 and TRBJ1-4; the D gene is possibly TRBD1 (6 bases). V was pared by 7 bases and J by 3 bases, with 9 bases between. Germline CDR1 is MNHEY and CDR2 is SVGAGI. The CDR3 is 13 amino acids.

The chain is built from TRBV12-5 and TRBJ2-3; unclear D gene. Germline-derived CDR1 and CDR2 are LGHNT and FRNRAP. V gave up 2 bases and J gave up 1 base, with 4 bases separating them. The CDR3 loop spans 13 amino acids. CDR3 protein: CASGLSGTDTQYF. CDR3 bases: TGTGCTAGTGGTTTGTCCGGCACAGATACGCAGTATTTT.

This clone occurred a few times. The rearrangement uses TRBV2 and TRBJ2-2; TRBD1 is a possible D gene (5 bases). The CDR3 length is 14 residues. Germline assignment: CDR1 SNHLY and CDR2 FYNNEI. V dropped 7 bases and J dropped 1 base, with 10 bases sitting between them. The chain's CDR3 is CASKTGGNTGELFF. Written as DNA, the CDR3 is TGTGCCAGCAAAACAGGCGGGAACACCGGGGAGCTGTTTTTT.

The chain joins TRBV4-1 to TRBJ1-6, with D uncertain. The V and J ends lost 1 base and 4 bases respectively, with 20 bases between them. The CDR3 runs 19 residues. Germline values: CDR1 MGHRA, CDR2 YSYEKL. The chain's CDR3 is CASSQVLTEQYEYNSPLHF. Here the CDR3 DNA reads TGCGCCAGCAGCCAAGTATTAACAGAACAGTACGAATATAATTCACCCCTCCACTTT.

The rearrangement joins TRBV24-1 to TRBJ2-5; 11 nucleotides align to TRBD2. This CDR3 region has 19 residues. Trimming took 4 bases from V and 2 from J; bases not matched to a gene: 14. Germline values: CDR1 KGHDR, CDR2 SFDVKD. CDR3 sequence: CATSDHARRLAGIQETQYF. CDR3 DNA sequence: TGTGCCACCAGTGACCACGCGCGTAGACTAGCGGGGATTCAAGAGACCCAGTACTTC.

V gene TRBV27 combines with J gene TRBJ2-5, with D perhaps TRBD2 (6 bases). V was pared by 6 bases and J by 1 base, with 15 bases between. Per the germline V gene, CDR1 is MNHEY and CDR2 is SMNVEV (reference sequence). The CDR3 has 15 residues. CDR3 loop: CASSPGTGVQETQYF. The CDR3 nucleotides read TGTGCCAGCAGCCCAGGGACGGGGGTCCAAGAGACCCAGTACTTC.

This clone has just a few counts. The CDR3: CASTRGQALNTEAFF. The CDR3 nucleotides read TGTGCCAGCACCCGAGGACAGGCCCTTAACACTGAAGCTTTCTTT. The V and J genes are TRBV27 and TRBJ1-1, with 7 bases lining up with TRBD1. Per the germline V gene, CDR1 is MNHEY and CDR2 is SMNVEV (reference sequence). The CDR3 has 15 amino acids. J was trimmed by 2 bases and V by 7 bases; bases with no gene match: 10.

The V call is TRBV5-5, the J call TRBJ2-1, with TRBD2 matching 9 bases. Trimming at V came to 3 bases and at J to 4 bases, leaving 8 bases not matched to a gene. CDR3 length: 16 residues. Germline assignment: CDR1 SGHKS and CDR2 YYEKEE (reference sequence). The CDR3 DNA reads TGTGCCAGCAGCTCGCTGGCACTAGCGGGTTACAATGAGCAGTTCTTC. Amino acid sequence: CASSSLALAGYNEQFF.

V gene TRBV7-8 combines with J gene TRBJ2-7, with D maybe TRBD1 (6 bases). Trimming removed 1 base at V and 5 bases at J, with 12 bases between. Germline CDR1 and CDR2: SGHVS and FQNEAQ. The CDR3 loop spans 14 amino acids. CDR3 protein: CASSLGGRWDEQYF. DNA of the CDR3: TGTGCCAGCAGCTTAGGGGGGCGCTGGGACGAGCAGTACTTC.

Only one count was recorded for this clone. The rearrangement joins TRBV27 to TRBJ2-3; 10 bases map to TRBD2. V dropped 8 bases and J dropped 1; count of bases not matched to a gene: 18. This CDR3 has 19 residues. CDR1 and CDR2 (germline): MNHEY, SMNVEV (reference sequence). Here the CDR3 DNA reads TGTGCCAGCGTAAGAAGGGGGACTAGCGTACCAGGGGGCACAGATACGCAGTATTTT. Protein sequence: CASVRRGTSVPGGTDTQYF.

In this sample, this clone turned up once. The chain couples TRBV6-2 or TRBV6-3 to TRBJ1-2; the D gene is possibly TRBD1 (5 bases). The CDR3 is 15 residues long. Looked up from germline, CDR1 is MNHEY and CDR2 is SVGEGT. V was pared by 5 bases and J by 2 bases, with 15 bases between. The CDR3 sequence: CASSQEGNGNYGYTF. CDR3 nucleotide sequence: TGTGCCAGCAGTCAGGAGGGGAATGGAAACTATGGCTACACCTTC.

The V call is TRBV7-2, the J call TRBJ2-3; D is undetermined. Germline V CDR1 and CDR2: SGHTA, FQGNSA. The CDR3 length is 12 residues. Trimming pared 5 bases from V and 5 bases from J, leaving 8 bases between. CDR3 nucleotide sequence: TGTGCCAGCAGCCCCTATAGAGATACGCAGTATTTT. It specifies CASSPYRDTQYF.

The chain has TRBV19 and TRBJ1-3, with D perhaps matching TRBD1 (6 bases). This CDR3 comprises 13 residues. Looked up from germline, CDR1 is LNHDA and CDR2 is SQIVND (reference sequence). Trimming took off 5 bases at V and 4 bases at J, with 9 bases between the two ends. This CDR3 reads CASSRTVGNTIYF. For the CDR3, the DNA is TGTGCCAGTAGTCGGACAGTAGGAAACACCATATATTTT.